The 28 T cell receptor beta chains given below trace back to one sample, sequenced in a study of shared clonotypes between healthy human individuals. Sequencing was performed with immunoSEQ multiplex PCR; in TCRdb, only in-frame clones are kept and a portion is missing. Of 2 million to 2.5 million clones listed, approximately 94% were seen once; the top ten hold approximately 0.13%. Sequencing used naive CD4+ T cells sorted from blood. Regarding subset: CD45RA+ positively selected. Source of these receptors: a man younger than 35 in good health.

The chain is built from TRBV10-2 and TRBJ2-2; 10 positions match TRBD2. Germline assignment: CDR1 WSHSY and CDR2 SAAADI. V lost 7 bases, J lost 5 bases, and 4 bases stayed unmatched. The CDR3 is made up of 14 amino acids. The CDR3 region has the DNA TGCGCCAGCACCAGCGGGGGGGCAACCGGGGAGCTGTTTTTT. Residues: CASTSGGATGELFF.

CDR3 sequence: CASRPRDRGTEAFF. In DNA form, the CDR3 reads TGTGCCAGCAGACCCCGGGACAGGGGTACTGAAGCTTTCTTT. This sequence joins TRBV6-6 and TRBJ1-1; 10 nucleotides line up with TRBD1. This CDR3 contains 14 residues. V lost 6 bases to trimming and J lost 5 bases; unmatched junction nucleotides: 6. CDR1 and CDR2 (germline): MNHNY, SVGAGI (reference sequence).

This clone was observed once. This rearrangement joins TRBV7-2 to TRBJ2-7; 8 nucleotides align to TRBD1. V lost 0 bases, J lost 1 base, and 2 bases stayed unmatched. Germline V CDR1 and CDR2: SGHTA, FQGNSA. This CDR3 is built from 15 residues. CDR3 DNA: TGTGCCAGCAGCTTAGCTGACAGGGGATCCTACGAGCAGTACTTC. Translated, it gives CASSLADRGSYEQYF.

The gene calls are TRBV10-3 and TRBJ2-7; TRBD1 matches at 8 bases. Germline V gene data show CDR1 as ENHRY and CDR2 as SYGVKD. V gave up 4 bases and J gave up 7 bases; unmatched junction bases: 12. The CDR3 is made up of 15 amino acids. The DNA for the CDR3 is TGTGCCATCAGTGCCCCGGGACAGGTAGTTTCGGAGCAGTACTTC. Its translation is CAISAPGQVVSEQYF.

The chain recombines TRBV5-8 with TRBJ1-5; 7 nucleotides line up with TRBD1. The germline CDR1 and CDR2 sequences are SGHTS and YDEGEE. The CDR3 has 14 residues. V shed 4 bases and J 4 bases; nucleotides not matched to a gene: 5. The CDR3 spells CASSDRVGNQPQHF. CDR3 in DNA: TGTGCCAGCAGCGACAGGGTTGGGAATCAGCCCCAGCATTTT.

The rearrangement joins TRBV9 to TRBJ1-3; tentatively, D is TRBD1 (5 bases). Trimming took off 7 bases at V and 4 bases at J, with 18 bases between the two ends. The CDR3 is 15 amino acids. Germline V gives CDR1 SGDLS, CDR2 YYNGEE. In DNA, the CDR3 is TGTGCCAGCGCTGGGACCGGGACTGACGGAAACACCATATATTTT. It codes for CASAGTGTDGNTIYF.

The CDR3: CASSSRSRGSNQPQHF. The CDR3 DNA reads TGCGCCAGCAGTTCCCGGTCCCGCGGTAGCAATCAGCCCCAGCATTTT. The rearrangement joins TRBV10-2 to TRBJ1-5, with D hard to call. CDR1 is WSHSY and CDR2 is SAAADI in the germline V gene. V was trimmed by 5 bases and J by 0 bases, leaving 14 bases between them. There are 16 residues in the CDR3.

The CDR3 spells CASSSSGTSGGLNTGELFF. Written as DNA, the CDR3 is TGTGCCAGCAGCTCATCCGGGACTAGCGGGGGCCTGAACACCGGGGAGCTGTTTTTT. V usage is TRBV5-6 and J usage is TRBJ2-2, with 14 bases aligning to TRBD2. V gave up 3 bases and J gave up 1 base; unmatched junction bases: 8. Germline CDR1 reads SGHDT; CDR2 reads YYEEEE. CDR3 length equals 19 residues.

On this clone: Additional DNA sequences in this sample encode the identical CDR3. This chain uses TRBV28 with TRBJ2-2; no firm D call. The CDR3 is 13 residues long. V was trimmed by 6 bases and J by 5 bases, leaving 10 bases between them. The germline V gene has CDR1 MDHEN and CDR2 SYDVKM. The CDR3 nucleotides are TGTGCCAGCAGCTTGGGTGGGACCGGGGAGCTGTTTTTT. Translating gives CASSLGGTGELFF.

The J gene is TRBJ2-7, the V gene TRBV5-8; TRBD2 is a possible D gene (6 bases). The CDR3 covers 15 residues. The germline CDR1 and CDR2 sequences are SGHTS and YDEGEE. V lost 0 bases to trimming and J lost 3 bases, with 13 bases between them. CDR3 protein: CASSLGLADNYEQYF. The CDR3 DNA reads TGTGCCAGCAGCTTGGGGTTAGCGGACAACTACGAGCAGTACTTC.

This rearrangement joins TRBV27 to TRBJ2-7, with D unclear. V shed 4 bases and J shed 0 bases, with 16 bases lying between them. The germline gives CDR1 MNHEY, CDR2 SMNVEV (reference sequence). The CDR3 sequence is 16 residues long. In DNA, the CDR3 is TGTGCCAGCAGTTATTCCCCCTGGGCCCGCTCCTACGAGCAGTACTTC. This gives the protein CASSYSPWARSYEQYF.

This chain connects TRBV19 to TRBJ1-2; 12 bases line up with TRBD1. The germline V gene has CDR1 LNHDA and CDR2 SQIVND (reference sequence). The CDR3 loop spans 16 amino acids. J was trimmed by 4 bases and V by 6 bases; bases with no gene match: 9. CDR3 region: CASRLGTGGFGYGYTF. CDR3 DNA: TGTGCCAGTAGGCTCGGGACAGGGGGCTTTGGCTATGGCTACACCTTC.

V usage is TRBV9 and J usage is TRBJ1-1, with D possibly being TRBD1 (6 bases). The CDR3 is 13 amino acids. Germline lookup yields CDR1 SGDLS and CDR2 YYNGEE. With 3 bases removed from V and 5 bases from J, the gap between germline ends came to 11 bases. The CDR3 region has the DNA TGTGCCAGCAGCGGAGGGGGACTGACTGAAGCTTTCTTT. Encoded protein: CASSGGGLTEAFF.

A single count supports this clone. The V call is TRBV28, the J call TRBJ1-5, with unresolved D. Germline CDR1 reads MDHEN; CDR2 reads SYDVKM. V lost 3 bases, J lost 0 bases, and 12 bases lay in between. The CDR3 contains 16 residues. The CDR3 sequence: CASSFRLGISNQPQHF. Written as DNA, the CDR3 is TGTGCCAGCAGTTTTCGACTGGGAATTAGCAATCAGCCCCAGCATTTT.

CDR3 DNA sequence: TGTGCCAGCAGTGATCGGAGGGACCAAGAGACCCAGTACTTC. Translated: CASSDRRDQETQYF. This rearrangement joins TRBV2 to TRBJ2-5, with D tentatively TRBD2 (6 bases). The CDR3 covers 14 residues. V was clipped by 3 bases and J by 0 bases, with 8 bases between them. The germline V gene has CDR1 SNHLY and CDR2 FYNNEI.

The J gene is TRBJ2-7, the V gene TRBV9, with D perhaps matching TRBD2 (6 bases). With 10 bases removed from V and 2 bases from J, the gap between germline ends came to 16 bases. The CDR3 runs to 13 residues. CDR1 SGDLS and CDR2 YYNGEE come from the germline V gene. The CDR3 sequence is CAGLGLLTYEQYF. In nucleotides, the CDR3 is TGTGCCGGCTTGGGACTTTTAACCTACGAGCAGTACTTC.

The chain uses TRBV30 and TRBJ2-3; D ambiguous. Trimming left V 0 bases short and J 3 bases short, with 13 bases between. Per the germline V gene, CDR1 is GTSNPN and CDR2 is SVGIG (reference sequence). This CDR3 spans 15 amino acids. The CDR3 region is CAWSVSLGMTDTQYF. The DNA for the CDR3 is TGTGCCTGGAGTGTATCTCTAGGGATGACAGATACGCAGTATTTT.

This clone was recorded once. Other DNA sequences from this sample encode an identical CDR3 as well. V and J are TRBV29-1 and TRBJ2-7, with 8 positions matching TRBD1. The CDR3 spans 12 residues. Germline V gene sequence: CDR1 SQVTM, CDR2 ANQGSEA. After removal of 4 bases from V and 3 bases from J, the junction contained 2 bases not matched to a gene. The CDR3 loop is CSVAGQGYEQYF. The CDR3 DNA follows: TGCAGCGTTGCAGGACAGGGCTACGAGCAGTACTTC.

About this clone itself: Other DNA sequences in this specimen translate into the identical CDR3. The rearrangement uses TRBV2 and TRBJ2-5, with D perhaps matching TRBD1 (6 bases). Germline V gives CDR1 SNHLY, CDR2 FYNNEI. This CDR3 has 12 amino acids. Trimming pared 7 bases from V and 4 bases from J, leaving 10 bases between. The DNA of the CDR3 is TGTGCCAGCAAGGGGGATGGAGAGACCCAGTACTTC. This gives the protein CASKGDGETQYF.

The chain links TRBV5-1 to TRBJ1-1; 10 bases line up with TRBD1. Trimming at V came to 1 base and at J to 7 bases, leaving 10 bases not matched to a gene. The CDR3 is made up of 16 amino acids. CDR1 is SGHRS and CDR2 is YFSETQ in the germline V gene. The CDR3 is CASSLSGDRGKNEAFF. The CDR3 region has the DNA TGCGCCAGCAGCTTGAGTGGGGACAGGGGAAAAAATGAAGCTTTCTTT.

This chain links TRBV5-6 with TRBJ1-1; D may be TRBD1 (6 bases). The CDR3 consists of 15 residues. Trimming stripped 4 bases from V and 2 bases from J, with 15 bases between. Germline values: CDR1 SGHDT, CDR2 YYEEEE. CDR3 protein: CASSAAGGRNTEAFF. As DNA, the CDR3 is TGTGCCAGCAGCGCCGCTGGGGGGCGCAACACTGAAGCTTTCTTT.

V usage is TRBV25-1 and J usage is TRBJ2-5; 8 bases fit TRBD2. After removal of 3 bases from V and 2 bases from J, the junction contained 14 bases not matched to a gene. The CDR3 length is 18 residues. Per germline, CDR1 MGHDK and CDR2 SYGVNS. CDR3 sequence reads: CASSDLPGAGGPQETQYF. In nucleotides, the CDR3 is TGTGCCAGCAGTGACCTACCGGGGGCGGGGGGACCGCAAGAGACCCAGTACTTC.

The J gene is TRBJ2-7, the V gene TRBV5-4; D tentatively reads TRBD1 or TRBD2 (5 bases each). Trimming cost V 0 bases and J 8 bases, with 9 bases left between them. CDR3 length: 12 amino acids. Per the germline V gene, CDR1 is SGHNT and CDR2 is YYREEE (reference sequence). The CDR3 sequence is CASSLVEGQQYF. As DNA, the CDR3 is TGTGCCAGCAGCTTGGTAGAGGGGCAGCAGTACTTC.

The J gene is TRBJ2-7, the V gene TRBV4-1; 8 nucleotides line up with TRBD1. Germline lookup yields CDR1 MGHRA and CDR2 YSYEKL. Trimming removed 2 bases from V and 5 bases from J; junction bases left unmatched: 8. The CDR3 loop spans 15 amino acids. The CDR3 DNA reads as TGCGCCAGCAGCCAATCGACAGGGGAACTAGACGAGCAGTACTTC. It yields the protein CASSQSTGELDEQYF.

The rearrangement joins TRBV6-1 to TRBJ1-1; 8 bases are shared with TRBD1. The CDR3 extends over 15 amino acids. The J segment lost 2 bases and the V segment lost 2 bases, leaving 4 bases of the junction unmatched. In germline, CDR1 is MNHNS, CDR2 SASEGT. The CDR3 DNA sequence: TGTGCCAGCAGTGAATGGGGACAGGTTAACACTGAAGCTTTCTTT. Amino acid sequence: CASSEWGQVNTEAFF.

The chain joins TRBV27 to TRBJ1-4; a possible D gene is TRBD1 (5 bases). The CDR3 runs 15 residues. The germline gives CDR1 MNHEY, CDR2 SMNVEV (reference sequence). The germline V and J ends were trimmed by 2 bases and 7 bases, with 14 bases remaining between them. Here the CDR3 reads CASSLSFGGGEKLFF. In nucleotides, the CDR3 is TGTGCCAGCAGTTTAAGTTTTGGGGGAGGTGAAAAACTGTTTTTT.

The genes are TRBV5-4 and TRBJ2-5, with 11 bases identical to TRBD1. Per the germline V gene, CDR1 is SGHNT and CDR2 is YYREEE (reference sequence). Trimming cost V 4 bases and J 4 bases; bases outside gene matches: 9. The CDR3 totals 16 residues. The CDR3 is CASSTGQGALGETQYF. The CDR3 DNA reads TGTGCCAGCAGCACCGGACAGGGGGCGTTGGGAGAGACCCAGTACTTC.

The chain joins TRBV4-3 to TRBJ2-3; 10 bases match TRBD2. The CDR3 contains 17 residues. CDR1 is LGHNA and CDR2 is YSLEER in the germline V gene. J gave up 2 bases and V 1 base, and 6 bases lay outside the gene matches. DNA of the CDR3: TGCGCCAGCAGCCAAGGATTAGCGGGAGGATACACAGATACGCAGTATTTT. This translates into CASSQGLAGGYTDTQYF.